This T cell receptor beta chain was identified in a study of blood T cell repertoires in COVID-19. CDR3 length: 16 amino acids. CDR1 KGHDR and CDR2 SFDVKD come from the germline V gene. Trimming left V 3 bases short and J 6 bases short, with 17 bases between. The table came from immunoSEQ multiplex PCR; TCRdb's copy has only in-frame clones and leaves some out. The profile shows about 120,000 clones, approximately 83% of them singletons. The rearrangement links TRBV24-1 to TRBJ2-1; tentative D call: TRBD2 (5 bases). This sequence was found in a man aged 60 to 75 with acute or convalescent COVID-19. Sequences were obtained from peripheral blood. In nucleotides, the CDR3 is TGTGCCACCAGTGATGTCAATAGCGCGGTCCGCAATGAGCAGTTCTTC. Amino acid sequence: CATSDVNSAVRNEQFF.